A selection of T cell receptor beta chains follows, all from one sample in a study of cytomegalovirus exposure and HLA in healthy donors. Clones were read by immunoSEQ multiplex PCR, and TCRdb kept only the in-frame ones, dropping some. Of 85,000 to 120,000 clones listed, 70% to 85% are singletons. Sequencing input: PBMCs. The receptors were gathered from a boy aged 5 to 17 in good health and CMV-seronegative. The CDR3 runs from the conserved cysteine through the conserved F or W. D genes are given only for firm matches. Rows may omit the clone size; those that give it use once, few, many or a size class.

D: -
V: TRBV7-3
size: -
J: TRBJ1-2
DNA: TGTGCCAGCAGTCCGACAGGAAACTATGGCTACACCTTC
CDR3: CASSPTGNYGYTF

D: TRBD2
V: TRBV7-3
size: -
J: TRBJ2-1
DNA: TGTGCCAGCAGCTTCCGAGTGCGGGGGGGTACGAGTGAGCAGTTCTTC
CDR3: CASSFRVRGGTSEQFF

D: -
V: TRBV9
size: -
J: TRBJ1-4
DNA: TGTGCCAGCAGCGTAGGAACAGATGAGGGTGGAGAAAAACTGTTTTTT
CDR3: CASSVGTDEGGEKLFF

D: TRBD2
V: TRBV4-1
size: -
J: TRBJ2-1
DNA: TGCGCCAGCAGCCAAGGGGGACTAGCGGAATACAATGAGCAGTTCTTC
CDR3: CASSQGGLAEYNEQFF

D: -
V: TRBV7-2
size: once
J: TRBJ1-6
DNA: TGTGCCAGCAGCCCCACCCGACAGGCCCGAGGATCACCCCTCCACTTT
CDR3: CASSPTRQARGSPLHF

D: -
V: TRBV6-4
size: -
J: TRBJ2-1
DNA: TGTGCCAGCAGTTACCGGGACACAGTCTCCTACAATGAGCAGTTCTTC
CDR3: CASSYRDTVSYNEQFF

D: TRBD1
V: TRBV5-6
size: few
J: TRBJ1-2
DNA: TGTGCCAGCAGGAAGACAGGGATGGGAGAAAATGGCTACACCTTC
CDR3: CASRKTGMGENGYTF

D: -
V: TRBV25-1
size: -
J: TRBJ1-4
DNA: TGTGCCACGGGCAGGGCGGGGGTTAATGAAAAACTGTTTTTT
CDR3: CATGRAGVNEKLFF

D: TRBD2
V: TRBV6-1
size: -
J: TRBJ2-2
DNA: TGTGCCAGCAGTGAAACTAGCGGGAGGGCCAGCGGGGAGCTGTTTTTT
CDR3: CASSETSGRASGELFF

D: TRBD1
V: TRBV6-6
size: once
J: TRBJ1-5
DNA: TGTGCCAGCACTACAGGGGGTTCTTTTAGCAATCAGCCCCAGCATTTT
CDR3: CASTTGGSFSNQPQHF

D: -
V: TRBV15
size: -
J: TRBJ1-4
DNA: TGTGCCACCAGCCGTCCGGGGGGCGGTAATGAAAAACTGTTTTTT
CDR3: CATSRPGGGNEKLFF

D: TRBD2
V: TRBV7-8
size: -
J: TRBJ2-5
DNA: TGTGCCAGCAGCTTGTCATTGGTCGGGGGAGCGGGGACCCAAGAGACCCAGTACTTC
CDR3: CASSLSLVGGAGTQETQYF

D: TRBD1
V: TRBV5-1
size: -
J: TRBJ2-5
DNA: TGCGCCAGCAGTCACGCGCGGGACAGGGGCCTTCGGACCCAGTACTTC
CDR3: CASSHARDRGLRTQYF

D: TRBD2
V: TRBV28
size: -
J: TRBJ2-3
DNA: TGTGCCAGCAGTTTCCCCCAGGGGCTAGCGGGGCCTTCTAGCACAGATACGCAGTATTTT
CDR3: CASSFPQGLAGPSSTDTQYF

D: -
V: TRBV2
size: -
J: TRBJ2-3
DNA: TGTGCCAGCAGCTCAAGTGGGCTAGGGGGGGGCACAGATACGCAGTATTTT
CDR3: CASSSSGLGGGTDTQYF

D: -
V: TRBV7-3
size: -
J: TRBJ2-2
DNA: TGTGCCAGCAGCTTGAGGGGGTCCGGGGAGCTGTTTTTT
CDR3: CASSLRGSGELFF

D: -
V: TRBV6-5
size: -
J: TRBJ1-1
DNA: TGTGCCAGCAGCGGGACAATAACTTTCTTT
CDR3: CASSGTITFF

D: TRBD1
V: TRBV19
size: few
J: TRBJ1-2
DNA: TGTGCCAGTAGTATAGGGCCAGGGGGTCTCTATGGCTACACCTTC
CDR3: CASSIGPGGLYGYTF

D: -
V: TRBV2
size: few
J: TRBJ2-3
DNA: TGTGCCAGCAGTGCTGACACGGCCACAGATACGCAGTATTTT
CDR3: CASSADTATDTQYF

D: -
V: TRBV19
size: -
J: TRBJ1-4
DNA: TGTGCCAGTAGTATAGATGGGGGAGGGGATGAAAAACTGTTTTTT
CDR3: CASSIDGGGDEKLFF

D: -
V: TRBV30
size: -
J: TRBJ2-3
DNA: TGTGCCTGGAGTGTATGGGGCGGGATGCCAGATACGCAGTATTTT
CDR3: CAWSVWGGMPDTQYF

D: TRBD1
V: TRBV6-5
size: once
J: TRBJ2-4
DNA: TGTGCCAGCAGTTACTCGGGGACAGGGGCAAAAAACATTCAGTACTTC
CDR3: CASSYSGTGAKNIQYF

D: TRBD1
V: TRBV29-1
size: -
J: TRBJ1-5
DNA: TGCAGCGTTGGGACAGGGGGCAGTCAGCCCCAGCATTTT
CDR3: CSVGTGGSQPQHF

D: -
V: TRBV30
size: -
J: TRBJ1-3
DNA: TGTGCCTGGAGTGTACTTGGAAACACCATATATTTT
CDR3: CAWSVLGNTIYF

D: TRBD2
V: TRBV18
size: -
J: TRBJ2-1
DNA: TGTGCCAGCTCACCACCCTCGGCGGGGGGGCCGAATGAGCAGTTCTTC
CDR3: CASSPPSAGGPNEQFF

D: TRBD1
V: TRBV28
size: -
J: TRBJ2-7
DNA: TGTGCCAGCAGCCAGACAGGGTACGAGCAGTACTTC
CDR3: CASSQTGYEQYF

D: -
V: TRBV6-5
size: -
J: TRBJ1-2
DNA: TGTGCCAGCAGTGACATAACACGATATGGCTACACCTTC
CDR3: CASSDITRYGYTF